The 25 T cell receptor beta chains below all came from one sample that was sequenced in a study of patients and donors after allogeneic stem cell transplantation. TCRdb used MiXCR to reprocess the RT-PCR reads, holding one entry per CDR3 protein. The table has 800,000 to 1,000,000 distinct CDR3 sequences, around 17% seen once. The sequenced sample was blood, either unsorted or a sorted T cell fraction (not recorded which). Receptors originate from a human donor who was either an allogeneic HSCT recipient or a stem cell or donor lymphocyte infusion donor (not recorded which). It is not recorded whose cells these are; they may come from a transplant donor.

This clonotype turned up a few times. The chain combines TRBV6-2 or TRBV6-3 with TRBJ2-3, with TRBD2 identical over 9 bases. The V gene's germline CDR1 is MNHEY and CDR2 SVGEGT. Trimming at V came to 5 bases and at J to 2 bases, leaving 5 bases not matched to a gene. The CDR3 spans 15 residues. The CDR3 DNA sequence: TGTGCCAGCAGTGACCTAGCGGGGTCCACAGATACGCAGTATTTT. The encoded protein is CASSDLAGSTDTQYF.

CDR3 protein: CSALTGAQRTEAFF. In DNA, the CDR3 is TGCAGTGCTCTGACAGGGGCCCAGAGAACTGAAGCTTTCTTT. The V gene is TRBV20-1, the J gene TRBJ1-1, with 8 nucleotides matching TRBD1. The germline V gene encodes CDR1 DFQATT and CDR2 SNEGSKA (reference sequence). The CDR3 runs to 14 residues. V lost 5 bases, J lost 5 bases, and 10 bases stayed unmatched.

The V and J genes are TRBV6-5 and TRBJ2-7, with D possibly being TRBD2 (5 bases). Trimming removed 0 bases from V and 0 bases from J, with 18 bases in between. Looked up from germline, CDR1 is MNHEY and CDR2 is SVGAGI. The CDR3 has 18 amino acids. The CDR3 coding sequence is TGTGCCAGCAGTTACTCGAGCGGCCGGACGGTGAGCTCCTACGAGCAGTACTTC. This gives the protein CASSYSSGRTVSSYEQYF.

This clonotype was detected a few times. CDR3 residues: CSATHPRAGYEQYF. CDR3 nucleotides: TGCAGTGCCACGCACCCCAGGGCAGGCTACGAGCAGTACTTC. The chain links TRBV20-1 to TRBJ2-7, with a tentative D call TRBD1 (5 bases). The germline V gene has CDR1 DFQATT and CDR2 SNEGSKA (reference sequence). This CDR3 comprises 14 residues. V was clipped by 6 bases and J by 3 bases, with 18 bases between them.

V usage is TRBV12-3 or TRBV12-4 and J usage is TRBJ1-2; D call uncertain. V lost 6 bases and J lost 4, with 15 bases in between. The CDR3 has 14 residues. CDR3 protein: CASRDWGEGYGYTF. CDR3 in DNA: TGTGCCAGCAGGGACTGGGGAGAGGGCTATGGCTACACCTTC.

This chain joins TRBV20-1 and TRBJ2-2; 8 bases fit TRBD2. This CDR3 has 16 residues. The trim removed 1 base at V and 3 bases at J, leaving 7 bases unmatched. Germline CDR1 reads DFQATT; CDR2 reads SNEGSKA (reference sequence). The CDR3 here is CSARVGRGAHTGELFF. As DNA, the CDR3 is TGCAGTGCTAGAGTAGGGCGGGGGGCTCACACCGGGGAGCTGTTTTTT.

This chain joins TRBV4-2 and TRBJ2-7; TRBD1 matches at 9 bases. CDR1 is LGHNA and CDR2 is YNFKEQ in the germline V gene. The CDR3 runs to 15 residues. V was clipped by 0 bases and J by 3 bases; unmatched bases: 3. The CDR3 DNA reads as TGTGCCAGCAGCCAAGAGGGGACAGGGCTCTACGAGCAGTACTTC. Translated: CASSQEGTGLYEQYF.

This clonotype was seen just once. CDR3 DNA: TGTGCCAGCAGTATAGCGGGAGCATCTGGCGAGCAGTACTTC. Its translation: CASSIAGASGEQYF. This chain connects TRBV2 to TRBJ2-7; 9 positions agree with TRBD2. The V gene's germline CDR1 is SNHLY and CDR2 FYNNEI. The length of the CDR3 is 14 residues. The junction had 8 bases not matched to a gene; V was cut back by 5 bases and J by 6 bases.

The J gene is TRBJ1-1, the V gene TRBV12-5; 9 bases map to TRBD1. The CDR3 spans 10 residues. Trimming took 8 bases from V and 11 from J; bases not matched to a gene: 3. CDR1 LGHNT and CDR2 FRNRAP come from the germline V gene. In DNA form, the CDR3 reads TGTGCTAGTCTGGACAGGGGCGCTTTCTTT. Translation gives CASLDRGAFF.

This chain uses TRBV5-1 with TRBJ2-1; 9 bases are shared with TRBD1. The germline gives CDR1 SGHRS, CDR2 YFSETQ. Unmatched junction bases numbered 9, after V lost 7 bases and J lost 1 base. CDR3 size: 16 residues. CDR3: CASVLSGQGSYNEQFF. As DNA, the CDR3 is TGCGCCAGCGTGCTTTCGGGACAGGGATCCTACAATGAGCAGTTCTTC. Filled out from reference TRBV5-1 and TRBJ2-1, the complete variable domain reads KAGVTQTPRYLIKTRGQQVTLSCSPISGHRSVSWYQQTPGQGLQFLFEYFSETQRNKGNFPGRFSGRQFSNSRSEMNVSTLELGDSALYLCASVLSGQGSYNEQFFGPGTRLTVL.

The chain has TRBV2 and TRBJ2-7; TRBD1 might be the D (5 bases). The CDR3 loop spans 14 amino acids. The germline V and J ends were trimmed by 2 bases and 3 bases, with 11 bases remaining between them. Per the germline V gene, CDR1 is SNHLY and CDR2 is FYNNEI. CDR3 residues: CASSEWGLVYEQYF. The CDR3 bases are TGTGCCAGCAGTGAATGGGGCCTAGTCTACGAGCAGTACTTC.

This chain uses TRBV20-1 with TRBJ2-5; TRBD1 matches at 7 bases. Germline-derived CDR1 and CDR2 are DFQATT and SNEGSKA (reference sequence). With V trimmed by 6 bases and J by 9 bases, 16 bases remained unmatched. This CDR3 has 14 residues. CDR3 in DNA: TGCAGTGCCAAGAGTAGGGGGCGCGTGGGGGCCCAGTACTTC. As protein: CSAKSRGRVGAQYF.

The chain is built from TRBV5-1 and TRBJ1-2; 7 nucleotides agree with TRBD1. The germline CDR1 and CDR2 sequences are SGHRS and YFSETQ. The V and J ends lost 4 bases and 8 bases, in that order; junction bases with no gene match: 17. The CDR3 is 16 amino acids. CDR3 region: CASSPGPGTANNGYTF. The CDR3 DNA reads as TGCGCCAGCAGCCCCGGACCCGGGACAGCGAATAACGGCTACACCTTC.

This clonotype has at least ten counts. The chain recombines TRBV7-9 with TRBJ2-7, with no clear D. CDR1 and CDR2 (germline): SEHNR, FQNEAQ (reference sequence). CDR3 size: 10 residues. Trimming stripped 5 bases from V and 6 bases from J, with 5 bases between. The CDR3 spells CASSQGEQYF. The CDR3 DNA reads TGTGCCAGCAGCCAAGGCGAGCAGTACTTC.

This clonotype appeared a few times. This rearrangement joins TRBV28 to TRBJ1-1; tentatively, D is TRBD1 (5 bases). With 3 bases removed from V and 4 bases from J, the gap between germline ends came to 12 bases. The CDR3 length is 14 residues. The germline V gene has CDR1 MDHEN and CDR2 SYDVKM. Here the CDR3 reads CASSFAGFSTEAFF. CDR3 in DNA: TGTGCCAGCAGTTTTGCAGGGTTCAGCACTGAAGCTTTCTTT.

As DNA, the CDR3 is TGTGCCTGGAGTCCGGCTGGGGCCTACGAGCAGTACTTC. This translates into CAWSPAGAYEQYF. The V and J genes are TRBV30 and TRBJ2-7; no reliable D call. Trimming removed 2 bases at V and 2 bases at J, with 10 bases between. CDR1 GTSNPN and CDR2 SVGIG come from the germline V gene (reference sequence). The CDR3 has 13 residues.

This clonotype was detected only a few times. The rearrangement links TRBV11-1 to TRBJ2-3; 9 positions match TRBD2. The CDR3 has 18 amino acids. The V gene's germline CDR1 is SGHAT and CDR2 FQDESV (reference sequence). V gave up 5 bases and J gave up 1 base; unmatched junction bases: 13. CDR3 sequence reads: CASSPRGSGSGRTDTQYF. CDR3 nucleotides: TGTGCCAGCAGCCCACGAGGTAGCGGGAGTGGGCGCACAGATACGCAGTATTTT.

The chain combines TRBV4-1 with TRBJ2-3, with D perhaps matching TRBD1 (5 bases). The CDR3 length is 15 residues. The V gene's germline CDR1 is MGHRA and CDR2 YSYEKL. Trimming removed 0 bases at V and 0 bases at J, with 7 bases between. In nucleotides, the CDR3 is TGCGCCAGCAGCCAAGACAGGGTCAGCACAGATACGCAGTATTTT. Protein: CASSQDRVSTDTQYF.

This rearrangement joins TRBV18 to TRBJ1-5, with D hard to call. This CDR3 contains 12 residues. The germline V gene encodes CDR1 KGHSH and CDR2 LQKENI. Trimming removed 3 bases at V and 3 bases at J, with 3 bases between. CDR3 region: CASSPNNQPQHF. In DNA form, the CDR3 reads TGTGCCAGCTCACCTAACAATCAGCCCCAGCATTTT.

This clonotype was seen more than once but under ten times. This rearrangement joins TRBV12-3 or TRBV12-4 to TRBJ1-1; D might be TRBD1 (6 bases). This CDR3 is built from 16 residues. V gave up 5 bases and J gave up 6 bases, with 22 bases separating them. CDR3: CASSPPRLRGHPEAFF. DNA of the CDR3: TGTGCCAGCAGTCCTCCCCGATTGCGGGGGCACCCTGAAGCTTTCTTT.

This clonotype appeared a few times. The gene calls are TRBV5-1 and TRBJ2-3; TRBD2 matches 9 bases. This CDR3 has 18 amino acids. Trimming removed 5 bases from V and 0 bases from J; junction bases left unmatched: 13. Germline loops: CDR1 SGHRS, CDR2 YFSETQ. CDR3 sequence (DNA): TGCGCCAGCAGTCCAGCGGGAGGTCCGGGGATTAGCACAGATACGCAGTATTTT. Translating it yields CASSPAGGPGISTDTQYF.

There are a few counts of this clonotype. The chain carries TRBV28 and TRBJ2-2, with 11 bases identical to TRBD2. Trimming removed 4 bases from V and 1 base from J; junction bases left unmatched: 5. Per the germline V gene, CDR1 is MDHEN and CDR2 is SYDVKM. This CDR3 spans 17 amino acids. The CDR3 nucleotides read TGTGCCAGCAGTTCAGATAGCGGGAGGGGGAACACCGGGGAGCTGTTTTTT. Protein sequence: CASSSDSGRGNTGELFF.

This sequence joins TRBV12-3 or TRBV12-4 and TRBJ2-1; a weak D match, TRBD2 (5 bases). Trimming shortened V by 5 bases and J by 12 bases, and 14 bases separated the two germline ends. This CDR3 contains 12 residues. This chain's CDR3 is CASSPSLDTQFF. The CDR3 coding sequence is TGTGCCAGCAGTCCTTCACTAGATACGCAGTTCTTC.

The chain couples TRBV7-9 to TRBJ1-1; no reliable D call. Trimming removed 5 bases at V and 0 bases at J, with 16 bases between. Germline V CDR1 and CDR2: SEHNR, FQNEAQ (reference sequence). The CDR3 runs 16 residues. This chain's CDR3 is CASSLPTPGLNTEAFF. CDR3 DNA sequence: TGTGCCAGCAGCCTACCGACGCCGGGATTGAACACTGAAGCTTTCTTT.

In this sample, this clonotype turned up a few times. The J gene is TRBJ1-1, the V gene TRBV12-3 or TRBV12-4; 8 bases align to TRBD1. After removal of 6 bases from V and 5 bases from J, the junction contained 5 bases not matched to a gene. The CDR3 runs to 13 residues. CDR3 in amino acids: CASRRQGRTEAFF. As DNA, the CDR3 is TGTGCCAGCAGGAGACAGGGGAGGACTGAAGCTTTCTTT.